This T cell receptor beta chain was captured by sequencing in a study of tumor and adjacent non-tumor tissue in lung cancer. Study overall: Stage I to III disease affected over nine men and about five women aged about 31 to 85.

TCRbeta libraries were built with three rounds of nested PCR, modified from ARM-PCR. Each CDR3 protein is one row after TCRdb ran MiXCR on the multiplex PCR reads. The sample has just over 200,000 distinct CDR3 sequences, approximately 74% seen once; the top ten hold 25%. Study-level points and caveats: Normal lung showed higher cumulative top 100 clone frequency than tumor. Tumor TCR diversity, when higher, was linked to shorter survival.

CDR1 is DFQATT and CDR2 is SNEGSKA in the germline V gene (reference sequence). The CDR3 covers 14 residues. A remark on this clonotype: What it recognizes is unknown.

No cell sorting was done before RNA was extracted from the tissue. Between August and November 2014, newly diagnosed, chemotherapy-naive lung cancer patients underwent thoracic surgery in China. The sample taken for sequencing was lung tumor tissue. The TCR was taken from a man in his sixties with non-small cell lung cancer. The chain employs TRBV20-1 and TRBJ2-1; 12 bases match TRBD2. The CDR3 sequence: CSLTSGSLKNEQFF. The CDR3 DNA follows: TGCAGCCTGACTAGCGGGAGTTTGAAGAATGAGCAGTTCTTC.